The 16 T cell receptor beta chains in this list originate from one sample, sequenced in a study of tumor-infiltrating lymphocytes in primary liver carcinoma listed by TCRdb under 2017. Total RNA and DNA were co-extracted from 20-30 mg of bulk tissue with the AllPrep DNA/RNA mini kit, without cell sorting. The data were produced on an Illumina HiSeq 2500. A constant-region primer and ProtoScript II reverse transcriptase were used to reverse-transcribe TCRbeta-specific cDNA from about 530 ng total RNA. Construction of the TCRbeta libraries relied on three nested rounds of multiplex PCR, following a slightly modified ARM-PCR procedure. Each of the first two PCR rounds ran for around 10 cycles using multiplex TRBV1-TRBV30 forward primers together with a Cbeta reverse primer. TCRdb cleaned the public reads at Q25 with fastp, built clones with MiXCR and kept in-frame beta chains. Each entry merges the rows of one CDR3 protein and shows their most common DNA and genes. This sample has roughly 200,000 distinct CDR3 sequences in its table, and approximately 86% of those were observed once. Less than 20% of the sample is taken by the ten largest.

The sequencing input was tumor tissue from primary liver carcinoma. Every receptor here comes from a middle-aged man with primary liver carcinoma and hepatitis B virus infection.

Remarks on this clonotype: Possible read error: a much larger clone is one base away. The CDR3 DNA reads TGTATCACGGGGCGGGATGATGAGCAGTTCTTC. It translates to CITGRDDEQFF. The rearrangement joins TRBV24-1 to TRBJ2-1; possibly TRBD2 for D (6 bases). CDR1 and CDR2 (germline): KGHDR, SFDVKD. This CDR3 is built from 11 residues.

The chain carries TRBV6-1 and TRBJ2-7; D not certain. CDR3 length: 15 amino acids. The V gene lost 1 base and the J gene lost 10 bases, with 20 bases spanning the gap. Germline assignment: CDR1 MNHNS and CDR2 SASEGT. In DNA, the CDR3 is TGTGCCAGCAGTGAAGAGAGCGTGAGCTCCTGCGATCAGTACTTC. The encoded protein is CASSEESVSSCDQYF.

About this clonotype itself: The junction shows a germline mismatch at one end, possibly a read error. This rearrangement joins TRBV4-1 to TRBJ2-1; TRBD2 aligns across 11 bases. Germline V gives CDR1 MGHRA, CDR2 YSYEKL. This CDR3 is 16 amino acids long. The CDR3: CTSSPELAGAYNEQFF. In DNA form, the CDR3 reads TGCACCAGCAGCCCCGAACTAGCGGGAGCTTACAATGAGCAGTTCTTT.

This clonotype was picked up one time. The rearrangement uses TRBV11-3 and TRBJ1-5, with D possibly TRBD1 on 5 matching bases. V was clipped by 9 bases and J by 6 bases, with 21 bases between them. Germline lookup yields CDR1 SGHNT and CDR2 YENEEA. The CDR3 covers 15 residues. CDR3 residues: CASTIDLGVAQPQHF. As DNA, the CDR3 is TGTGCCAGTACCATAGATCTGGGGGTGGCTCAGCCCCAGCATTTT. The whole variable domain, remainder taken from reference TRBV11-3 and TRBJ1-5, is EAGVVQSPRYKIIEKKQPVAFWCNPISGHNTLYWYLQNLGQGPELLIRYENEEAVDDSQLPKDRFSAERLKGVDSTLKIQPAELGDSAVYLCASTIDLGVAQPQHFGDGTRLSIL.

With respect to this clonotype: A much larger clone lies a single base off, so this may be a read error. The CDR3 DNA sequence: TGTGCCAGTACCACCTCGGACTTCCATAGCAATCAGCCCCAGCGTTTT. Its protein is CASTTSDFHSNQPQRF. The chain is built from TRBV19 and TRBJ1-5; D is uncertain. Germline loops: CDR1 LNHDA, CDR2 SQIVND (reference sequence). The CDR3 spans 16 residues. Using reference TRBV19 and TRBJ1-5 for the parts outside the CDR3, the full variable domain is DGGITQSPKYLFRKEGQNVTLSCEQNLNHDAMYWYRQDPGQGLRLIYYSQIVNDFQKGDIAEGYSVSREKKESFPLTVTSAQKNPTAFYLCASTTSDFHSNQPQRFGDGTRLSIL.

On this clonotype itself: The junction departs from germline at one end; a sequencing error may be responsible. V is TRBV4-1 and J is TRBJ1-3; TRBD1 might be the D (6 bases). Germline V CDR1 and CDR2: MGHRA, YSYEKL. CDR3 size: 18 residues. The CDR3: CASSQPGQGSGTGNNIYF. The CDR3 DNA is TGCGCCAGCAGTCAACCGGGACAAGGGTCGGGCACTGGAAACAACATATATTTT.

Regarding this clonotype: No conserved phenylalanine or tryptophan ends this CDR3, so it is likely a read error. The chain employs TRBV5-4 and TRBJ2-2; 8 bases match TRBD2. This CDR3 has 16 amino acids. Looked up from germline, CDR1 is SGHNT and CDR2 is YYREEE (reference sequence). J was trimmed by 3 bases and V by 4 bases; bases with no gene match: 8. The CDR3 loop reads CASSAGLGADTGELFL. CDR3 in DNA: TGTGCCAGCAGCGCGGGACTAGGGGCGGACACCGGGGAGCTGTTTTTA.

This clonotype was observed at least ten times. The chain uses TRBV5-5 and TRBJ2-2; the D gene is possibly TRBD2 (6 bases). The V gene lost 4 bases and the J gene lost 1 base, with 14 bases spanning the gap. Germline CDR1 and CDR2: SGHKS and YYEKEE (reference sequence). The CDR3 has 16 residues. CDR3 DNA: TGTGCCAGCAGCCCCTCCCCGGGGGTGAACACCGGGGAGCTGTTTTTT. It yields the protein CASSPSPGVNTGELFF. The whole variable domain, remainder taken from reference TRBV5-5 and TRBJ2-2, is DAGVTQSPTHLIKTRGQQVTLRCSPISGHKSVSWYQQVLGQGPQFIFQYYEKEERGRGNFPDRFSARQFPNYSSELNVNALLLGDSALYLCASSPSPGVNTGELFFGEGSRLTVL.

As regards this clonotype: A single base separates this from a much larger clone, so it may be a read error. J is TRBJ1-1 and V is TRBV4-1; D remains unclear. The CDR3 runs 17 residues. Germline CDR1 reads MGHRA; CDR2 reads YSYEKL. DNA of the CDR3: TGCGTCAGCAGCCAAGATTTGGACCTCAGGATGGACACTGAAGCTTTCTTT. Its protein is CVSSQDLDLRMDTEAFF.

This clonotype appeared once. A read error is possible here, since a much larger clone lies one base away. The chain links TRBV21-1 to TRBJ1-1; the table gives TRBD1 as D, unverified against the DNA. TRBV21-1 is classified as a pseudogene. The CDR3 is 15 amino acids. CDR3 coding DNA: TGTGGCAGCAGCGTTCGACAGGGGGGGAACACTGAAGCTTTCTTT. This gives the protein CGSSVRQGGNTEAFF.

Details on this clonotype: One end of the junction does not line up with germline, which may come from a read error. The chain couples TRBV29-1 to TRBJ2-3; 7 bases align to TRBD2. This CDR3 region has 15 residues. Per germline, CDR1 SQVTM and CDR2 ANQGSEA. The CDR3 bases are TGTCGCGCTAGGGGAGGGGACTTCTTCACGGATACGCAGTATTTT. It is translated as CRARGGDFFTDTQYF.

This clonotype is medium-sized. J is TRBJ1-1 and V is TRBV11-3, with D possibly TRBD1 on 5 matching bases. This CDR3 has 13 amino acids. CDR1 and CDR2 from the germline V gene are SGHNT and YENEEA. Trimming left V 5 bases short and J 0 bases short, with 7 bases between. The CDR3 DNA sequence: TGTGCCAGCAGCACAGGTTTGAACACTGAAGCTTTCTTT. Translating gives CASSTGLNTEAFF. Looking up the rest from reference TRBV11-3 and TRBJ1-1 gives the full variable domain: EAGVVQSPRYKIIEKKQPVAFWCNPISGHNTLYWYLQNLGQGPELLIRYENEEAVDDSQLPKDRFSAERLKGVDSTLKIQPAELGDSAVYLCASSTGLNTEAFFGQGTRLTVV.

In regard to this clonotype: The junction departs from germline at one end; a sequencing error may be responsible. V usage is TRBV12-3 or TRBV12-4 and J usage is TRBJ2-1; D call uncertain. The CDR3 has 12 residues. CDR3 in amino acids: CPSIGPWLEQFF. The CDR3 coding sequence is TGTCCCAGCATCGGTCCCTGGCTTGAGCAGTTCTTC.

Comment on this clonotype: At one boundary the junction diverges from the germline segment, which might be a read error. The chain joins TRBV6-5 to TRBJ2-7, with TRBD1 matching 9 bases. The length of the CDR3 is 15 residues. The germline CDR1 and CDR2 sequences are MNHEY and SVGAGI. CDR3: CASKRDRDISYEKYF. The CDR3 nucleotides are TGTGCCAGCAAACGGGACAGGGACATATCCTACGAGAAGTACTTC.

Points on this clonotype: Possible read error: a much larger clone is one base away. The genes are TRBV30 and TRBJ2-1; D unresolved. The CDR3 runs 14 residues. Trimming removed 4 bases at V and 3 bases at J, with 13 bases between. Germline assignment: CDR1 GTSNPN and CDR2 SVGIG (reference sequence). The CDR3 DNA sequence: TGTGCCTGGACCCGAATAGGGAACTACAATGAGCAGTTCTTC. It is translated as CAWTRIGNYNEQFF. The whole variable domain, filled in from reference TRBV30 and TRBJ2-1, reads SQTIHQWPATLVQPVGSPLSLECTVEGTSNPNLYWYRQAAGRGLQLLFYSVGIGQISSEVPQNLSASRPQDRQFILSSKKLLLSDSGFYLCAWTRIGNYNEQFFGPGTRLTVL.

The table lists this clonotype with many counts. CDR3 bases: TGTGCCAACCGGGCGACTCCAGACAATGAGCAGTTCTTC. Protein sequence: CANRATPDNEQFF. This chain links TRBV10-3 with TRBJ2-1; no definite D call. CDR1 ENHRY and CDR2 SYGVKD come from the germline V gene. The ends were cut back, 10 bases at V and 5 bases at J, with 15 bases in the middle. The CDR3 is 13 amino acids.